This section outlines one TCR beta chain sequence together with its context. The antigen remains undetermined. These data come from a study of cytomegalovirus exposure and HLA in healthy donors. Study at large: Early on, a data release was issued that held 80 million or so unique TCRs from HLA-typed donors.

The PCR was carried out with 60 Vbeta primers and 13 Jbeta primers. Sequenced by immunoSEQ multiplex PCR; TCRdb stores in-frame clones only, minus some. The top ten hold approximately 2.9% of the sample, which has some 150,000 clones, around 85% seen once. CDR1 and CDR2 from the germline V gene are SGHRS and YFSETQ. V was clipped by 3 bases and J by 8 bases; unmatched bases: 4. The CDR3 is 13 residues long. Findings of the study overall: Later, an analysis found that common viral pathogens appeared to be linked with several of the most significant clusters. Immune exposure information comprised only CMV serostatus. The productive fraction for most TCR beta V segments was about 90% or about 30% in an earlier analysis.

What was sequenced was PBMCs. V is TRBV5-1 and J is TRBJ1-2, with 10 bases matching TRBD1. The sequence derives from a woman in her twenties or thirties in good health and CMV-seronegative. In DNA, the CDR3 is TGCGCCAGCAGCTACGGGACAGGGGAAGGCTACACCTTC. Amino acids: CASSYGTGEGYTF. The full variable domain, in which reference TRBV5-1 and TRBJ1-2 provide the parts outside the CDR3, is KAGVTQTPRYLIKTRGQQVTLSCSPISGHRSVSWYQQTPGQGLQFLFEYFSETQRNKGNFPGRFSGRQFSNSRSEMNVSTLELGDSALYLCASSYGTGEGYTFGSGTRLTVV.